The 19 T cell receptor beta chains reported below all come from one sample, sequenced in a study of CD8 T cells in Susac syndrome (dated by TCRdb to about 2019). The protocol used for the library was the immunoSEQ multiplex PCR assay. RNA was extracted using the RNeasy kit, and roughly 0.45 to 1 microgram was reverse transcribed with random hexamers. TCRdb redid the processing of the public reads, applying fastp at Q25 and MiXCR, and retained in-frame beta chains. Each entry is one CDR3 protein sequence, shown with its most common DNA and genes. For this sample the table gives 150,000 to 160,000 distinct CDR3 sequences, of which 95% to 96% were detected only once. Jointly, the top ten make up 0.15% of the sample. Sequenced: CD8+ T cells from PBMCs. These receptors all come from a human donor with multiple sclerosis.

This clonotype was seen a single time. V gene TRBV13 combines with J gene TRBJ1-5; 10 bases align to TRBD1. There are 16 residues in the CDR3. Per germline, CDR1 PRHDT and CDR2 FYEKMQ (reference sequence). V was clipped by 5 bases and J by 4 bases; unmatched bases: 8. The CDR3, as DNA: TGTGCCAGCAGCATCCGGGACAGGGGAGGTAATCAGCCCCAGCATTTT. Its protein product is CASSIRDRGGNQPQHF.

The J gene is TRBJ2-1, the V gene TRBV20-1, with a possible D match to TRBD1 (5 bases). V was clipped by 4 bases and J by 10 bases, with 14 bases between them. The CDR3 totals 12 residues. Germline loops: CDR1 DFQATT, CDR2 SNEGSKA (reference sequence). The CDR3 sequence: CSAIEGVREQFF. The CDR3, as DNA: TGCAGTGCTATCGAAGGGGTGAGGGAGCAGTTCTTC.

The CDR3 loop reads CASSFIGQGVNEQFF. The CDR3 nucleotides are TGTGCCAGCAGCTTCATAGGACAGGGGGTTAATGAGCAGTTCTTC. This sequence joins TRBV5-6 and TRBJ2-1, with 10 bases matching TRBD1. CDR1 is SGHDT, CDR2 YYEEEE, per germline. This CDR3 is 15 amino acids long. Trimming removed 2 bases from V and 7 bases from J; junction bases left unmatched: 6.

The chain combines TRBV9 with TRBJ1-6; D might be TRBD1 (5 bases). V lost 0 bases, J lost 3 bases, and 10 bases lay in between. Per the germline V gene, CDR1 is SGDLS and CDR2 is YYNGEE. The length of the CDR3 is 16 residues. The CDR3 sequence is CASSVGGAGYNSPLHF. For the CDR3, the DNA is TGTGCCAGCAGCGTAGGTGGGGCGGGCTATAATTCACCCCTCCACTTT. Full variable domain (missing parts from reference TRBV9 and TRBJ1-6): DSGVTQTPKHLITATGQRVTLRCSPRSGDLSVYWYQQSLDQGLQFLIQYYNGEERAKGNILERFSAQQFPDLHSELNLSSLELGDSALYFCASSVGGAGYNSPLHFGNGTRLTVT.

The rearrangement links TRBV29-1 to TRBJ2-3; 7 bases align to TRBD2. This CDR3 comprises 15 residues. The junction had 8 bases not matched to a gene; V was cut back by 3 bases and J by 2 bases. The germline gives CDR1 SQVTM, CDR2 ANQGSEA. The CDR3, as DNA: TGCAGCGTTGAGGGATCGGCGGGGGTCACAGATACGCAGTATTTT. Translated, it gives CSVEGSAGVTDTQYF.

This clonotype was recorded once. J is TRBJ2-1 and V is TRBV7-9, with 10 bases that match TRBD2. Losses at the gene ends were 4 bases for V and 6 bases for J; bases not matched to a gene: 9. This CDR3 is 16 amino acids long. Per germline, CDR1 SEHNR and CDR2 FQNEAQ (reference sequence). The CDR3 sequence is CASSSLLAGTFNEQFF. For the CDR3, the DNA is TGTGCCAGCAGCTCGTTACTAGCGGGAACGTTCAATGAGCAGTTCTTC.

The chain joins TRBV12-3 or TRBV12-4 to TRBJ1-1; no clear D gene. The V end was cut by 4 bases, the J end by 6 bases, with 15 bases between. The CDR3 is made up of 14 amino acids. This CDR3 reads CASSSPWIGPEAFF. The CDR3 nucleotides are TGTGCCAGCAGTTCCCCCTGGATAGGGCCTGAAGCTTTCTTT.

V and J are TRBV6-2 or TRBV6-3 and TRBJ1-4; possible D gene TRBD1, 5 bases. The CDR3 loop spans 12 amino acids. CDR1 MNHEY and CDR2 SVGEGT come from the germline V gene. V shed 8 bases and J shed 3 bases, with 7 bases lying between them. The DNA of the CDR3 is TGTGCCAGCCAGGGATCTAATGAAAAACTGTTTTTT. Translation gives CASQGSNEKLFF.

This chain joins TRBV6-5 and TRBJ2-7; TRBD2 matches 7 bases. The CDR3 has 12 residues. The V gene's germline CDR1 is MNHEY and CDR2 SVGAGI. J lost 3 bases, V lost 10 bases, and 6 bases had no gene match. CDR3 sequence reads: CATSPGGYEQYF. CDR3 bases: TGTGCCACTTCTCCGGGGGGCTACGAGCAGTACTTC.

The rearrangement uses TRBV27 and TRBJ1-4; the D gene is possibly TRBD1 (6 bases). Trimming left V 6 bases short and J 14 bases short, with 16 bases between. CDR1 and CDR2 from the germline V gene are MNHEY and SMNVEV (reference sequence). This CDR3 contains 12 residues. This CDR3 is CASSLGGRDLFF. Here the CDR3 DNA reads TGTGCCAGCAGCCTAGGGGGGCGCGATCTGTTTTTT. The whole variable domain, remainder taken from reference TRBV27 and TRBJ1-4, is EAQVTQNPRYLITVTGKKLTVTCSQNMNHEYMSWYRQDPGLGLRQIYYSMNVEVTDKGDVPEGYKVSRKEKRNFPLILESPSPNQTSLYFCASSLGGRDLFFGSGTQLSVL.

The chain has TRBV7-9 and TRBJ2-7; perhaps TRBD2 as D (6 bases). Germline V gene sequence: CDR1 SEHNR, CDR2 FQNEAQ (reference sequence). The CDR3 is made up of 14 amino acids. Trimming pared 7 bases from V and 4 bases from J, leaving 17 bases between. CDR3 protein: CASTYGGGSYEQYV. CDR3 nucleotide sequence: TGTGCCAGCACCTACGGCGGAGGGAGTTACGAGCAGTACGTC.

The chain is built from TRBV9 and TRBJ2-3; D possibly corresponds to TRBD2 (7 bases). The CDR3 length is 14 residues. V dropped 4 bases and J dropped 5 bases, with 14 bases sitting between them. Germline CDR1 reads SGDLS; CDR2 reads YYNGEE. The CDR3 sequence: CASSFGGLEDTQYF. The CDR3 DNA reads TGTGCCAGCAGCTTCGGGGGGCTCGAAGATACGCAGTATTTT.

The rearrangement uses TRBV7-9 and TRBJ2-1, with 13 bases fitting TRBD2. V trimming: 5 bases; J trimming: 10 bases; junction bases outside the gene matches: 11. The CDR3 is made up of 16 amino acids. Germline CDR1 reads SEHNR; CDR2 reads FQNEAQ (reference sequence). The CDR3 nucleotides are TGTGCCAGCAGCCCGACTAGCGGGGGGCGATTAGGAGAGCAGTTCTTC. It translates to CASSPTSGGRLGEQFF.

This rearrangement joins TRBV15 to TRBJ1-6; no firm D call. This CDR3 region has 15 residues. Germline V CDR1 and CDR2: LNHNV, YYDKDF (reference sequence). Trimming removed 5 bases at V and 10 bases at J, with 18 bases between. This CDR3 is CATSPDSRLGSPLHF. The CDR3, as DNA: TGTGCCACCAGCCCCGATTCACGGCTCGGATCACCCCTCCACTTT. The full variable domain, rest sourced from reference TRBV15 and TRBJ1-6, is DAMVIQNPRYQVTQFGKPVTLSCSQTLNHNVMYWYQQKSSQAPKLLFHYYDKDFNNEADTPDNFQSRRPNTSFCFLDIRSPGLGDTAMYLCATSPDSRLGSPLHFGNGTRLTVT.

In this sample, this clonotype turned up once. The chain uses TRBV30 and TRBJ1-1, with a weak D call TRBD1 (6 bases). CDR3 length: 15 amino acids. The V end lost 1 base, the J end lost 5 bases, and 17 bases lay between the germline ends. The germline gives CDR1 GTSNPN, CDR2 SVGIG (reference sequence). The CDR3 spells CAWSGLLQGGTEAFF. The CDR3 DNA is TGTGCCTGGAGTGGCCTTCTACAGGGTGGGACTGAAGCTTTCTTT.

The sample holds one count of this clonotype. V gene TRBV7-9 combines with J gene TRBJ2-5; TRBD2 might be the D (5 bases). The length of the CDR3 is 14 residues. Trimming removed 5 bases at V and 1 base at J, with 11 bases between. Germline CDR1 reads SEHNR; CDR2 reads FQNEAQ (reference sequence). CDR3 region: CASSEEAAQETQYF. The DNA of the CDR3 is TGTGCCAGCAGCGAGGAGGCAGCCCAAGAGACCCAGTACTTC.

The rearrangement joins TRBV4-1 to TRBJ2-1; D is uncertain. The V and J ends lost 1 base and 10 bases respectively, with 14 bases between them. Germline V gene sequence: CDR1 MGHRA, CDR2 YSYEKL. The CDR3 totals 14 residues. In DNA, the CDR3 is TGCGCCAGCAGCCAAGCCGAAGGTCGACGGGAGCAGTTCTTC. Protein sequence: CASSQAEGRREQFF.

The chain employs TRBV29-1 and TRBJ2-2, with TRBD2 matching 10 bases. Per germline, CDR1 SQVTM and CDR2 ANQGSEA. The CDR3 runs to 16 residues. V was clipped by 1 base and J by 1 base; unmatched bases: 3. The CDR3 bases are TGCAGCGTTGAAGGTCTAGCGGGGGAGAACACCGGGGAGCTGTTTTTT. This sequence encodes CSVEGLAGENTGELFF.

The rearrangement joins TRBV27 to TRBJ2-3; D not resolved. The CDR3 spans 13 residues. Trimming removed 5 bases from V and 5 bases from J, with 11 bases in between. The germline V gene encodes CDR1 MNHEY and CDR2 SMNVEV (reference sequence). CDR3 residues: CASSINRIDTQYF. CDR3 nucleotide sequence: TGTGCCAGCAGTATAAACCGGATAGATACGCAGTATTTT.